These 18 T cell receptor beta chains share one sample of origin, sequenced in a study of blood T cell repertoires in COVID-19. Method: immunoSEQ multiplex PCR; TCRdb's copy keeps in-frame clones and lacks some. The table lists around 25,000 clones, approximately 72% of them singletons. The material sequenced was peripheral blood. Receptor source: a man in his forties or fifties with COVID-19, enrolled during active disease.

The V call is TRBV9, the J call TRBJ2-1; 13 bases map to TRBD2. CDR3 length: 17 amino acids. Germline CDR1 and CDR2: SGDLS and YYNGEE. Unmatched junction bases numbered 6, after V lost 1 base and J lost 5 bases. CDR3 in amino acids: CASSVTSGGAIHNEQFF. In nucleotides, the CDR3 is TGTGCCAGCAGCGTAACTAGCGGGGGGGCAATCCACAATGAGCAGTTCTTC. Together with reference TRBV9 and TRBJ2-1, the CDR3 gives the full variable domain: DSGVTQTPKHLITATGQRVTLRCSPRSGDLSVYWYQQSLDQGLQFLIQYYNGEERAKGNILERFSAQQFPDLHSELNLSSLELGDSALYFCASSVTSGGAIHNEQFFGPGTRLTVL.

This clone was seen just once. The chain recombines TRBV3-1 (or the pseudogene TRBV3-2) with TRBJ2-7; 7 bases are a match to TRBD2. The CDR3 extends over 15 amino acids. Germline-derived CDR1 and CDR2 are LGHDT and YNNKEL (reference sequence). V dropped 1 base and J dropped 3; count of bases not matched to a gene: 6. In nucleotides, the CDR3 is TGTGCCAGCAGCCAAGCTGGGACTACCAACTACGAGCAGTACTTC. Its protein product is CASSQAGTTNYEQYF.

CDR3 DNA: TGTGCCAGCAGTTTCCTCCGGGACAGTGAAGCTTTCTTT. It translates to CASSFLRDSEAFF. This rearrangement joins TRBV7-2 to TRBJ1-1; 7 bases fit TRBD1. This CDR3 is built from 13 residues. Trimming took 6 bases from V and 7 from J; bases not matched to a gene: 8. In germline, CDR1 is SGHTA, CDR2 FQGNSA.

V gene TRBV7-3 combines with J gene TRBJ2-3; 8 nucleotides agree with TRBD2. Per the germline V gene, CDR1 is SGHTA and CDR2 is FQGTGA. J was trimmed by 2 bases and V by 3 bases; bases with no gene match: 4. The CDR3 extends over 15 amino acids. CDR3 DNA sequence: TGTGCCAGCAGCTTCACCGGGAGGGCCACAGATACGCAGTATTTT. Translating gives CASSFTGRATDTQYF.

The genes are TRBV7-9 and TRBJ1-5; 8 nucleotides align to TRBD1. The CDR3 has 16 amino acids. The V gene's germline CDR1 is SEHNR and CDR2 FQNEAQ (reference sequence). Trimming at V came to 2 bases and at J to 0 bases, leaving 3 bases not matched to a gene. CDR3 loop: CASSLTGGHSNQPQHF. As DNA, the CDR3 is TGTGCCAGCAGCTTAACAGGGGGGCATAGCAATCAGCCCCAGCATTTT. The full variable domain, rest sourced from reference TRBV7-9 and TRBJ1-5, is DTGVSQNPRHKITKRGQNVTFRCDPISEHNRLYWYRQTLGQGPEFLTYFQNEAQLEKSRLLSDRFSAERPKGSFSTLEIQRTEQGDSAMYLCASSLTGGHSNQPQHFGDGTRLSIL.

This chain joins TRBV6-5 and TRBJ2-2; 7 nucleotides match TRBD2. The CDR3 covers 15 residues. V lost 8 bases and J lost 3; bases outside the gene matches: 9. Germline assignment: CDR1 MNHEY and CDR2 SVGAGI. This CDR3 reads CASHSGGWDTGELFF. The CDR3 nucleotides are TGTGCCAGCCACTCGGGAGGCTGGGACACCGGGGAGCTGTTTTTT.

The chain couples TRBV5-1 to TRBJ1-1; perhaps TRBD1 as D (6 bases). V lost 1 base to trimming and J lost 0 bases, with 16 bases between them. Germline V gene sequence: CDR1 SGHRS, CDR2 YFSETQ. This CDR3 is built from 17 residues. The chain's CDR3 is CASSLRWGQIMNTEAFF. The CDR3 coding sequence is TGCGCCAGCAGCTTGCGATGGGGGCAAATCATGAACACTGAAGCTTTCTTT. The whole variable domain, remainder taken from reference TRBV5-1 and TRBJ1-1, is KAGVTQTPRYLIKTRGQQVTLSCSPISGHRSVSWYQQTPGQGLQFLFEYFSETQRNKGNFPGRFSGRQFSNSRSEMNVSTLELGDSALYLCASSLRWGQIMNTEAFFGQGTRLTVV.

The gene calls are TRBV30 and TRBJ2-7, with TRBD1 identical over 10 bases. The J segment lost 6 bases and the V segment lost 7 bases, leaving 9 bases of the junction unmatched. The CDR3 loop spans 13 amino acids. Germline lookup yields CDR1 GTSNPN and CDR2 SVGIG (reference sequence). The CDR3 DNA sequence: TGTGCCTCTTGGAGGGACAGGGGTACCGAGCAGTACTTC. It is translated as CASWRDRGTEQYF.

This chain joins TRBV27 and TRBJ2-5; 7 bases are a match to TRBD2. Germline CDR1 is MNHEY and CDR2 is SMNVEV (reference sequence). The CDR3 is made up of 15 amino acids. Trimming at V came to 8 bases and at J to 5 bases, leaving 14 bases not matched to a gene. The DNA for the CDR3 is TGTGCCAGCTTACCCTTCGTCGGGGAGGGGGAGACCCAGTACTTC. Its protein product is CASLPFVGEGETQYF.

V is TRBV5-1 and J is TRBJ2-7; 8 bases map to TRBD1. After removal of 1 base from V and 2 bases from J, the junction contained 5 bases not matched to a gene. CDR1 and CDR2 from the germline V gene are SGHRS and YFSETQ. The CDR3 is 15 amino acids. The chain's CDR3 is CASSLLWTGTYEQYF. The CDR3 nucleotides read TGCGCCAGCAGCTTGTTATGGACAGGGACCTACGAGCAGTACTTC. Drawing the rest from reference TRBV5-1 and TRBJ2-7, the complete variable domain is KAGVTQTPRYLIKTRGQQVTLSCSPISGHRSVSWYQQTPGQGLQFLFEYFSETQRNKGNFPGRFSGRQFSNSRSEMNVSTLELGDSALYLCASSLLWTGTYEQYFGPGTRLTVT.

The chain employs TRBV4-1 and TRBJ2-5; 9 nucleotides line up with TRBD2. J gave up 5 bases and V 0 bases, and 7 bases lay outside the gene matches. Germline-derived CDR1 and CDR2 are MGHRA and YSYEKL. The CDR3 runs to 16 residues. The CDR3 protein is CASSQELRGGLETQYF. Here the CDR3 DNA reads TGCGCCAGCAGCCAAGAGTTGCGGGGGGGCCTGGAGACCCAGTACTTC.

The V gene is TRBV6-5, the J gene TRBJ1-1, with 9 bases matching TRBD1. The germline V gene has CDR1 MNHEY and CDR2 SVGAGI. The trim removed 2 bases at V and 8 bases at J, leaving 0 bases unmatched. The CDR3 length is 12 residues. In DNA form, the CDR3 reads TGTGCCAGCAGTTACGGGACAGGGGAAGCTTTCTTT. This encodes CASSYGTGEAFF.

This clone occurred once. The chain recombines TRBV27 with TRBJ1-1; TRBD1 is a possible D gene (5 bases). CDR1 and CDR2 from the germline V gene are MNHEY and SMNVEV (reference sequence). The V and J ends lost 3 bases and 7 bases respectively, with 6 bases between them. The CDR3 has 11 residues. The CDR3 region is CASSFRGEAFF. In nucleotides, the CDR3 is TGTGCCAGCAGTTTTAGGGGTGAAGCTTTCTTT.

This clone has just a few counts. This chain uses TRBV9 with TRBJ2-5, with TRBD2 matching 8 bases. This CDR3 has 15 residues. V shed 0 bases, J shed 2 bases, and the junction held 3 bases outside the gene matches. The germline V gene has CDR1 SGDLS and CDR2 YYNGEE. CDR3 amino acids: CASSVGGGWQETQYF. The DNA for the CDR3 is TGTGCCAGCAGCGTAGGCGGGGGGTGGCAAGAGACCCAGTACTTC.

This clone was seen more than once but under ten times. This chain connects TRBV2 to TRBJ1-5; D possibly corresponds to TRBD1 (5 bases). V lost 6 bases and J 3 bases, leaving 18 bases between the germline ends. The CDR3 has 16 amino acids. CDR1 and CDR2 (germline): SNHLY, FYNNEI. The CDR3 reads CASRDAGGGNNQPQHF. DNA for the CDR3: TGTGCCAGCAGGGACGCTGGGGGGGGTAACAATCAGCCCCAGCATTTT.

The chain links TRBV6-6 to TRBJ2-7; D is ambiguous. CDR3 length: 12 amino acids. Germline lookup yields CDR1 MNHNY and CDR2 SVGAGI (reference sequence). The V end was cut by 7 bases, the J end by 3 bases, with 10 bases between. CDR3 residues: CASTSSYYEQYF. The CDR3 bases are TGTGCCAGCACAAGCTCTTACTACGAGCAGTACTTC.

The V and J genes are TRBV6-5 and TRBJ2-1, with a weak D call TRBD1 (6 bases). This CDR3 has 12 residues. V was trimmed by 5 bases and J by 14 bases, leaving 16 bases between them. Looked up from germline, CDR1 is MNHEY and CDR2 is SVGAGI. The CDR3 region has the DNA TGTGCCAGCAGTCTACAGGGCCGGCGAGAGTTCTTC. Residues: CASSLQGRREFF.

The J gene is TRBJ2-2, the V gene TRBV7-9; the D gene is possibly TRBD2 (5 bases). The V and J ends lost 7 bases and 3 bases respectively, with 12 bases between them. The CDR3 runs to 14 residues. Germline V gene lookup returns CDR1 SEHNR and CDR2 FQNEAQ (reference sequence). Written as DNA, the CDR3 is TGTGCCAGCACCCGGGGAACTTACACCGGGGAGCTGTTTTTT. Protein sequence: CASTRGTYTGELFF.